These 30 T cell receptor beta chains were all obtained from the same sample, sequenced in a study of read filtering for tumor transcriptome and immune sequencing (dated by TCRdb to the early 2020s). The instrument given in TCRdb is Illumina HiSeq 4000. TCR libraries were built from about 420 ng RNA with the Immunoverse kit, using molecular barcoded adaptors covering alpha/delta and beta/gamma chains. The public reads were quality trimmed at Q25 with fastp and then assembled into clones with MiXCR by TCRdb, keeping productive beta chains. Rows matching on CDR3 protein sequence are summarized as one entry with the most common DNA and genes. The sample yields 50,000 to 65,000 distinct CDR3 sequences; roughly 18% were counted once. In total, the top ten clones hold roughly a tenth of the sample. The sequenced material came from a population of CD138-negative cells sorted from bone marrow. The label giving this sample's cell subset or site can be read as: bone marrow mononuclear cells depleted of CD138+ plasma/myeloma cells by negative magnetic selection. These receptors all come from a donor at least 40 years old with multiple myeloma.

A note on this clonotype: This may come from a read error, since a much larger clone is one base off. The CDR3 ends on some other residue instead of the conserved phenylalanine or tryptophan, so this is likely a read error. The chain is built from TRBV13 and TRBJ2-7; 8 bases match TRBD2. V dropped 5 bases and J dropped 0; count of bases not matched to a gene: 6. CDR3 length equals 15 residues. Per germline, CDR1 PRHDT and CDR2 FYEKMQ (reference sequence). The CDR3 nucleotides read TGTGCCAGCAGCCAGCGGGGGACGAGCTCCTACGAGCAGTACCTC. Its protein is CASSQRGTSSYEQYL.

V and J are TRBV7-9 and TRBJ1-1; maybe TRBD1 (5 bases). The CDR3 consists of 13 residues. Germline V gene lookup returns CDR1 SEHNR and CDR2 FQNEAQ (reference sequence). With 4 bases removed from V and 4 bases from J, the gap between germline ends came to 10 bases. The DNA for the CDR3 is TGTGCCAGCAGCTCGGGGCCTGCCACTGAAGCTTTCTTT. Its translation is CASSSGPATEAFF.

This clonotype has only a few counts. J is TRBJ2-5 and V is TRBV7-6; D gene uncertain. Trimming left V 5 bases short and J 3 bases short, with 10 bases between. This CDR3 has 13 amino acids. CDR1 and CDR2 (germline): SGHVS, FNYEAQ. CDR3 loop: CASSATREETQYF. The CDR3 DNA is TGTGCCAGCAGCGCCACAAGGGAAGAGACCCAGTACTTC. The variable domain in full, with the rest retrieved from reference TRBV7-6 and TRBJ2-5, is GAGVSQSPRYKVTKRGQDVALRCDPISGHVSLYWYRQALGQGPEFLTYFNYEAQQDKSGLPNDRFSAERPEGSISTLTIQRTEQRDSAMYRCASSATREETQYFGPGTRLLVL.

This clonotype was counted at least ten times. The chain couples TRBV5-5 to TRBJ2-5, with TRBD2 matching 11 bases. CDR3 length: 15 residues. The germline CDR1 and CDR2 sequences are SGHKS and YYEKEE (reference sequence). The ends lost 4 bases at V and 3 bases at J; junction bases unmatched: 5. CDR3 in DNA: TGTGCCAGCAGCCAACTAGCGGGAGTTGAAGAGACCCAGTACTTC. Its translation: CASSQLAGVEETQYF.

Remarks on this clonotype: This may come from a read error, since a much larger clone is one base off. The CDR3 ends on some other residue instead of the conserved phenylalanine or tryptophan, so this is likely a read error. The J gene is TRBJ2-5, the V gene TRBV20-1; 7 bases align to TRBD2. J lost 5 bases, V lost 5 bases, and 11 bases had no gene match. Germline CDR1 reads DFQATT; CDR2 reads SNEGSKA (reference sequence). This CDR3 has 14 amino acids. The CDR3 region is CSARPGLIFETQYI. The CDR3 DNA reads TGCAGTGCTCGTCCGGGACTAATTTTTGAGACCCAGTACATC.

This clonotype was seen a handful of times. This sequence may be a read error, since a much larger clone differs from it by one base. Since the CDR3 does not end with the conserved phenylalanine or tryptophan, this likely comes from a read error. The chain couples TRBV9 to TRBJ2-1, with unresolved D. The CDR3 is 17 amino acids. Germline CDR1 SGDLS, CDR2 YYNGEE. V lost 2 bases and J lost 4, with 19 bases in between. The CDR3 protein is CASSVRLATISYNEQFL. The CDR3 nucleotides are TGTGCCAGCAGCGTTCGTCTGGCCACGATTTCTTACAATGAGCAGTTCCTC.

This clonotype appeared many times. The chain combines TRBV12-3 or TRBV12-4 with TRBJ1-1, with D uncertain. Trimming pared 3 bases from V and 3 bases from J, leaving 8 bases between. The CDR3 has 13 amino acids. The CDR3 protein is CASSFERDTEAFF. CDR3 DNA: TGTGCCAGCAGTTTCGAACGGGACACTGAAGCTTTCTTT.

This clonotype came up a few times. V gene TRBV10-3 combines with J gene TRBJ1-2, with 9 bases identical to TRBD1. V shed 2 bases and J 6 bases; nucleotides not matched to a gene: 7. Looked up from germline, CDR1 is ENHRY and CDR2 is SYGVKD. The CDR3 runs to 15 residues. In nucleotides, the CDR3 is TGTGCCATCAGTGAGAGGGGACAGGGTCTTCATGGCTACACCTTC. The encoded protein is CAISERGQGLHGYTF.

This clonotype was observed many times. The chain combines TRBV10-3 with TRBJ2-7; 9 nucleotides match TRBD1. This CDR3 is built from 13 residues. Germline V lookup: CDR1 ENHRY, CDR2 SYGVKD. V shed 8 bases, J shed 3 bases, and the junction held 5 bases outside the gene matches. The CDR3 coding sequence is TGTGCCATCGTTTCGGGACAGGGCTACGAGCAGTACTTC. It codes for CAIVSGQGYEQYF.

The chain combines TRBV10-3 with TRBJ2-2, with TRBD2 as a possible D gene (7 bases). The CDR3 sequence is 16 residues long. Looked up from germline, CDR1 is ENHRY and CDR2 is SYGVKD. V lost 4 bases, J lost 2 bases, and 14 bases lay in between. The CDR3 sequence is CAISGGGPTNTGELFF. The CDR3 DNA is TGTGCCATCAGTGGGGGGGGGCCGACCAACACCGGGGAGCTGTTTTTT.

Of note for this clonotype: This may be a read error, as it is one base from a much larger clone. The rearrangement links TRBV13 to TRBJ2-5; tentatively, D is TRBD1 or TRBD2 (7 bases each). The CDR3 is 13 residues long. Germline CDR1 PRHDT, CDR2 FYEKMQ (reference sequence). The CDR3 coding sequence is TGTGCCACCGCCTCGCAGGGGGGGGAGACCCAGTGCTTC. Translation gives CATASQGGETQCF.

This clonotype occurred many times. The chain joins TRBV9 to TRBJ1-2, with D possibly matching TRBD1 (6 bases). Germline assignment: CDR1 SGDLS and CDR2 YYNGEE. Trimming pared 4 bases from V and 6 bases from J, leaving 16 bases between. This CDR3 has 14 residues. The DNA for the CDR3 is TGTGCCAGCAGCACAGGGAATGGGGGACATGGCTACACCTTC. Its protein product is CASSTGNGGHGYTF.

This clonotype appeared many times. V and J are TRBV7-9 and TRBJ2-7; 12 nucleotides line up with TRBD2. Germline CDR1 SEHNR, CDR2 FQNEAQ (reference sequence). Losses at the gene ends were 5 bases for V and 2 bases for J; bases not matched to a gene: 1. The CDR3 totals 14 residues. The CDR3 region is CASSRLAGAYEQYF. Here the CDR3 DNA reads TGTGCCAGCAGCCGACTAGCGGGAGCCTACGAGCAGTACTTC.

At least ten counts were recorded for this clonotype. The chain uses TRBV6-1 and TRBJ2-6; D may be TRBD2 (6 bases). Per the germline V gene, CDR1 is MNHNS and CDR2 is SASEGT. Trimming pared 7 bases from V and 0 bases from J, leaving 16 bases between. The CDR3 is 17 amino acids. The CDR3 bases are TGTGCCAGCATCCCACGGGACGGGAGCTCTGGGGCCAACGTCCTGACTTTC. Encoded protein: CASIPRDGSSGANVLTF.

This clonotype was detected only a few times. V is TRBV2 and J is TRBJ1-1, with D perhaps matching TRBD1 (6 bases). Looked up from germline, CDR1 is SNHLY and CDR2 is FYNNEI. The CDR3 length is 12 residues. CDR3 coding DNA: TGTGGCGGGGGGCGGTTGAACACTGAAGCTTTCTTT. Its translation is CGGGRLNTEAFF.

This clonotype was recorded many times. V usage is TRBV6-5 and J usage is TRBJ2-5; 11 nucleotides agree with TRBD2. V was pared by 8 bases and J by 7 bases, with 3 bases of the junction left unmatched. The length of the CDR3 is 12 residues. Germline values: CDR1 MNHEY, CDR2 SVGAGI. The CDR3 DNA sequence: TGTGCCAGCGGTACTAGCGGGGGGACCCAGTACTTC. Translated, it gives CASGTSGGTQYF.

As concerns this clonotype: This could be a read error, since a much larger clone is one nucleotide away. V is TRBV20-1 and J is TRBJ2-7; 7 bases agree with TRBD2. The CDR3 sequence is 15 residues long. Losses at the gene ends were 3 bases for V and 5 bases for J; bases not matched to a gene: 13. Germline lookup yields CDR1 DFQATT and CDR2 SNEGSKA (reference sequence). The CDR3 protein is CSASPGTINADEQYF. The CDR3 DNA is TGCAGTGCTAGCCCAGGGACTATAAACGCTGACGAGCAGTACTTC.

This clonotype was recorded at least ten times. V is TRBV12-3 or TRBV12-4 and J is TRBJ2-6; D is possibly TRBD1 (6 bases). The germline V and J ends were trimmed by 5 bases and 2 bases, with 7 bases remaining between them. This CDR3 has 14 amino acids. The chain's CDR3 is CASSAGAGANVLTF. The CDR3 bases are TGTGCCAGCAGTGCAGGGGCTGGGGCCAACGTCCTGACTTTC.

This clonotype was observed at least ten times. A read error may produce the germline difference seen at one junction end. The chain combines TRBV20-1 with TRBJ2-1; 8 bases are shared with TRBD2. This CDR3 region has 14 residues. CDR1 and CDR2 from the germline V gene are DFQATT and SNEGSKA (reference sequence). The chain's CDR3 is CSANAGGSFNEQFF. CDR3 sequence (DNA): TGCAGTGCAAACGCGGGGGGATCCTTCAATGAGCAGTTCTTC.

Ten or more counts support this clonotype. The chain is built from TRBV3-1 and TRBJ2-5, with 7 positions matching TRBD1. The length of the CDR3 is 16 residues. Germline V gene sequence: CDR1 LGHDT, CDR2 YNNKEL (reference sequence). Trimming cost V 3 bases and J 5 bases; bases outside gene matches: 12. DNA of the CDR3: TGTGCCAGCAGCCAGGGAGACAGGGTGGTATTGGAGACCCAGTACTTC. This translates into CASSQGDRVVLETQYF.

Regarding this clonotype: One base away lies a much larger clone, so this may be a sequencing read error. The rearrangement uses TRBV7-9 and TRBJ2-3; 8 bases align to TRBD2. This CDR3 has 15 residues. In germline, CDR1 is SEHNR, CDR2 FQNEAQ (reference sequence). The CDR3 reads CDSSSGRGGTDTQYF. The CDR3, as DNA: TGTGACAGCAGCTCGGGGCGGGGGGGCACAGATACGCAGTATTTT. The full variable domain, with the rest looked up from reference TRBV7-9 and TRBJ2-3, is DTGVSQNPRHKITKRGQNVTFRCDPISEHNRLYWYRQTLGQGPEFLTYFQNEAQLEKSRLLSDRFSAERPKGSFSTLEIQRTEQGDSAMYLCDSSSGRGGTDTQYFGPGTRLTVL.

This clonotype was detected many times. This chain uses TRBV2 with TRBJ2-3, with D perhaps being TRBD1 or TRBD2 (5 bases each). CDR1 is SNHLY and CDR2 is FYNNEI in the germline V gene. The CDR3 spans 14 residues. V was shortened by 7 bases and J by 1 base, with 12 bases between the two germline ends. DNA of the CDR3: TGTGCCAGCATGCTGGGGGTCCGCACAGATACGCAGTATTTT. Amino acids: CASMLGVRTDTQYF.

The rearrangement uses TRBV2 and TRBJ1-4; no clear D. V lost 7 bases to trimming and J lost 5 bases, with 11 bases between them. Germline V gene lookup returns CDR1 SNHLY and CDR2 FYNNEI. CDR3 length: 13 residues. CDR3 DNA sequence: TGTGCCAGCAACCGACGCAGAAATGAAAAACTGTTTTTT. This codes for CASNRRRNEKLFF.

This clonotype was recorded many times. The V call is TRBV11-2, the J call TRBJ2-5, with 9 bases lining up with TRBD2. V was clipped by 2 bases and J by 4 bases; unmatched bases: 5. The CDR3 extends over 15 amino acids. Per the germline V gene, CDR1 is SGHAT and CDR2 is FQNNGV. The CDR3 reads CASSLWAGGGETQYF. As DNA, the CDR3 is TGTGCCAGCAGCTTATGGGCGGGGGGGGGAGAGACCCAGTACTTC.

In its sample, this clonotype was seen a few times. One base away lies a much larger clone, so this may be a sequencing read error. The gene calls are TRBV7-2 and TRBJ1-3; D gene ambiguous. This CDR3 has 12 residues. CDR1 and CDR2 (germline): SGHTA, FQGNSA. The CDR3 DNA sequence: TGTGCCGGCAGTCCCAGAACAAACACCATATATTTT. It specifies CAGSPRTNTIYF.

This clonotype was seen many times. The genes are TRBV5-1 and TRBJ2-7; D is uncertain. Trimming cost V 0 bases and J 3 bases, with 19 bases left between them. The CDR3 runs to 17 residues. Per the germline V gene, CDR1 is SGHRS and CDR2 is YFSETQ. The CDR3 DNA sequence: TGCGCCAGCAGCTTGGTGGCTGTACGGGCGACAAACTACGAGCAGTACTTC. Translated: CASSLVAVRATNYEQYF.

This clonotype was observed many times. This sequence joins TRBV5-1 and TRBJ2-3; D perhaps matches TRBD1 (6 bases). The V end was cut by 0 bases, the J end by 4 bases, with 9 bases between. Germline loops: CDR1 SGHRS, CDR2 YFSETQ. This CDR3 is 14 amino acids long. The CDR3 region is CASSLDRVADTQYF. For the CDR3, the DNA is TGCGCCAGCAGCTTGGACAGGGTGGCAGATACGCAGTATTTT. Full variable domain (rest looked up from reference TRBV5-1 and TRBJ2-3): KAGVTQTPRYLIKTRGQQVTLSCSPISGHRSVSWYQQTPGQGLQFLFEYFSETQRNKGNFPGRFSGRQFSNSRSEMNVSTLELGDSALYLCASSLDRVADTQYFGPGTRLTVL.

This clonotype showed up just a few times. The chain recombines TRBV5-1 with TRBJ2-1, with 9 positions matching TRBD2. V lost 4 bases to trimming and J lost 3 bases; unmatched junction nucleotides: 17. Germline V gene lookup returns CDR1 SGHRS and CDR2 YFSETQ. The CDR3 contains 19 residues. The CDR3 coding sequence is TGCGCCAGCAGCATCCGAGGGGGGACTAGCCCCATGCTCTACAATGAGCAGTTCTTC. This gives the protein CASSIRGGTSPMLYNEQFF.

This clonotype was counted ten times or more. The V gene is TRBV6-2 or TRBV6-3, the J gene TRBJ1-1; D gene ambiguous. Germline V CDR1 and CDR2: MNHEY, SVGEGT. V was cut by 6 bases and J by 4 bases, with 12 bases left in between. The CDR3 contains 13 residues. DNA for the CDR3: TGTGCCAGCAGGGATGGTGGATTCACTGAAGCTTTCTTT. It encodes CASRDGGFTEAFF.

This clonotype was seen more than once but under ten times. The DNA for the CDR3 is TGCAGTGCACCCACCACGGGACTAGCGGGAGCCTTCACAGATACGCAGTATTTT. This sequence encodes CSAPTTGLAGAFTDTQYF. The V and J genes are TRBV20-1 and TRBJ2-3; TRBD2 matches 14 bases. CDR1 DFQATT and CDR2 SNEGSKA come from the germline V gene (reference sequence). V lost 6 bases to trimming and J lost 2 bases; unmatched junction nucleotides: 13. The length of the CDR3 is 18 residues.